This TCR beta chain stems from a study of cytomegalovirus exposure and HLA in healthy donors (dated by TCRdb to about 2017). Some background on the complete study: According to an earlier analysis of 587 of the donors, 150 million to 200 million T cells yielded some 110 million unique TCR beta sequences and approximately 300 Gb of sequence data. High-throughput TCR immunosequencing, statistical association of individual TCRs with disease status, and machine learning were combined to predict cytomegalovirus infection status. An earlier analysis of 587 of the donors used high-throughput TCR beta sequencing to judge whether each TCR beta V gene segment behaved as functional or pseudogenic. Every repertoire in the discovery cohort had been generated on one and the same sequencing platform. Approximately 300 gigabases of sequencing data and 91 million or so unique TCR sequences made up an early release that covered nearly 650 HLA-typed donors. In a later analysis, previously published TCR beta repertoires from 550 to 700 donors were re-analyzed and high-resolution HLA genotyping was added so that TCR occurrence patterns could be studied. Roughly five DR-DQ haplotypes were handled as single units for association and clustering because linkage in the cohort was strong. Both class I and class II loci were covered by HLA typing, at four-digit resolution. The study aimed to test whether signatures of past pathogen exposure could be identified by cataloging public T cell receptors. Among the 398 genotyped donors, approximately 76% belonged to the genetic ancestry cluster associated with self-reported Caucasian donors. In a later genetic analysis, genome-wide SNP genotypes for about 55% of the roughly 700 donors were used, and that subset was treated as a discovery cohort. The number of typed donors differed by locus: roughly 620-630 for A, B, C, DRB1 and DQB1; 500 to 550 for DQA1; 600 to 610 for DPA1; and about 470 for DPB1. The later analysis used no new phenotypic data to find candidate immune exposures, relying instead on TCR beta sequences and their occurrence across donors. The T cell repertoires of under 700 subjects were profiled by immunosequencing and related to cytomegalovirus serostatus. Across under 500 genotyped donors of the cohort, an average of about 220,000 unique TCR beta nucleotide sequences per donor were sequenced, and roughly a sixth of those sequences were non-productive. Donor age, sex, ethnicity and CMV serostatus were compiled alongside the repertoire data. Besides the first cohort of around 700 subjects, a separate validation cohort made up of 120 different subjects was used. Results the study describes overall, beyond this receptor: Across donors, most TCR sequences were observed very rarely, whereas some public TCRs were present in many individuals. Immune exposure information for the cohort was limited to CMV serostatus. An earlier analysis of some 560 of the donors showed that most TCR beta V segments appeared in productive rearrangements either about 87% or about 30% of the time, which broadly matched IMGT annotations. The sequencing pipeline was judged likely to have produced a cluster of highly shared sequence variants as a technical artifact. The earlier analysis of 587 of the donors excluded approximately 15 rarely observed V segments, including chromosome 9 orphons, because counts were too low. Roughly uniform sequencing depth across donors was assumed in presence/absence analyses, although this assumption may not hold. Only TCR beta chains were sequenced in this cohort, and the absence of alpha or paired-chain data limited detectable features. Specific HLA alleles were associated with more than 15,000 TCR beta sequences at a false discovery rate of 0.05 in a later analysis. The study listed 150 to 200 TCR beta chains as associated with cytomegalovirus. It was suggested by the authors that the approach could potentially be generalized to other disease states and immunological phenotypes. In a later analysis, several top co-occurrence clusters were reported to appear linked to parvovirus B19, influenza, CMV and Epstein-Barr virus. Some IMGT-functional V segments, including TRBV6-2 and TRBV6-3, could not be told apart with the 87-base-pair reads, so those segments were excluded. Most CMV-associated TCR beta chains appeared to be HLA-restricted in a later analysis, and the HLA associations seemed to be driven largely by CMV exposure. Cytomegalovirus status was reported to be diagnosed by the classifier with high specificity and sensitivity in both the original and validation cohorts. A later genetic analysis reported fewer N-insertions in productive TCRs among donors in an Asian-associated ancestry cluster than the roughly 690-donor mean. A further reported finding was that TCR beta sequences accurately predicted the HLA-A and HLA-B alleles for most subjects in the first cohort. In vitro tests confirmed that a few of the cytomegalovirus-associated TCR beta chains recognize cytomegalovirus antigens. V-gene and J-gene trimming of TCR beta chains was associated with a missense DCLRE1C variant in a later genetic analysis, and the association was replicated in an independent cohort. Assigning TCR associations to individual alleles was difficult when HLA alleles, especially DR and DQ, strongly co-occurred. In a later analysis, the rate of TCR association differed among HLA loci, with DRB1 alleles having the most associated TCRs and HLA-C alleles having the fewest. Linkage disequilibrium might explain the correlated functional status among segregating V segments, but an unknown experimental factor could not be ruled out. In a later analysis, HLA-associated TCR beta chains showed more clonal expansion and lower generation probabilities than non-associated chains that were equally common. Because HLA typing was unavailable for some donors at each locus, only the typed subset was used in association tests.

A word on this clone: The antigen this receptor binds is unknown. Base qualities are not provided; no much larger clone lies one nucleotide away.

The library was made by the immunoSEQ multiplex PCR assay. The multiplex PCR relied on a mix of 60 forward primers for TCR Vbeta segments and 13 reverse primers for TCR Jbeta segments. A multiplex PCR assay on genomic DNA amplified the CDR3 region of rearranged TCR beta genes. Amplified TCR beta libraries were sequenced as 87-base-pair reads on the Illumina HiSeq System. The original methods were these. A later analysis tallied around 80 million unique TCR beta chains across the 650 to 750 repertoires, and approximately 12 million of those chains were shared by two or more donors. Raw reads were error-corrected and collapsed into unique sequences by a nearest-neighbor algorithm in which closely related sequences were merged to remove PCR and sequencing errors. CDR3 sequences were aligned to IMGT reference sequences to assign V, D and J gene segments. Each retained sequence needed at least a six-nucleotide match to both a V gene segment and a J gene segment. A rearrangement counted as productive if the CDR3 had no stop codons and remained in frame with V and J, and every other rearrangement counted as non-productive. CDR3 was defined according to IMGT convention as the region running from the second conserved V-encoded cysteine to the conserved J-encoded phenylalanine. The earlier analysis of some 600 of the donors excluded sequences that lacked an unambiguous match to a single V gene segment. In an earlier analysis of 450 to 700 of the donors, V segments were called functional above 56.7% productive rearrangements and were called segregating when the between-donor standard deviation exceeded 5%. A statistical classification framework was built to diagnose cytomegalovirus status from the catalog of TCR beta chain sequences. A later analysis assigned V and J genes by comparing TCR nucleotide sequences with IMGT/GENE-DB human TR gene sequences. In a later analysis, CDR3 sequences and most-parsimonious VDJ recombination scenarios were assigned using the TCRdist pipeline. In a later analysis, each TCR beta chain was defined by its CDR3 amino acid sequence together with its V-gene family, and reads without a unique V-gene family were excluded. In a later analysis, several hundred highly shared, low-generation-probability nucleotide sequences were removed to address suspected cross-contamination and a sequencing artifact. A later analysis calculated a clonal expansion index for each public chain from normalized within-repertoire ranks of inferred template counts. In a later analysis, generation probabilities were computed using a VDJ recombination model fitted to out-of-frame rearrangements, and the results were checked against IGoR. A later analysis scored TCR-TCR, TCR-HLA and TCR-CMV co-occurrence with hypergeometric tests, applying a repertoire-size bias correction to TCR pairs. In a later analysis, false discovery rates were estimated by permuting HLA or CMV assignments 20 times. A later analysis grouped co-occurring TCRs with DBSCAN, adding TCRdist sequence similarity when clustering within HLA-allele-positive subsets. Co-occurrence clustering excluded repertoires with fewer than 30,000 or more than 120,000 public chains, plus five with anomalous nucleotide sharing. This is the immuneACCESS table as TCRdb keeps it, with only in-frame sequences that have V and J called. A part of the clones is gone; compared with another copy, unresolved V genes explain less than half, and the rest is unexplained. V and J calls plus clone size are reproduced from that table; the DNA served to infer D and trimming. The sample data list more than 100,000 clones, and roughly 89% of these were observed just once. The ten biggest clones cover under 6.5% of the sample.

The cohort comprised approximately 700 healthy bone marrow donors. Cohort members were all nominally healthy when sampled, although unrecorded immune exposures were likely present. The donor tested CMV seronegative, placing the donor among the 352 seronegative members of the cohort. A peripheral blood sample was collected from each donor, and TCR beta sequencing was performed on peripheral blood mononuclear cells. Genomic DNA was extracted from the blood cell samples with the Qiagen DNeasy Blood Extraction Kit. V trim: 5 bases; J trim: 5 bases; unmatched bases: 7. CDR1 and CDR2, per the germline V gene, are SNHLY and FYNNEI. CDR3 length: 15 amino acids, cysteine to phenylalanine. The DNA shown is the 45-base CDR3, in frame from base 1.

This chain is built from TRBV2 and TRBJ1-4, and TRBD1 matches 8 of the central bases. The receptor's source is a woman younger than 45 in good health and CMV-seronegative. Sample: PBMCs. The CDR3 protein is CASSREQGVNEKLFF. In nucleotides, the sequence is TGTGCCAGCAGTCGGGAACAGGGGGTAAATGAAAAACTGTTTTTT.